The rows below give T cell receptor beta chains drawn from one sample of a study of shared clonotypes between healthy human individuals. Assay: immunoSEQ multiplex PCR; the TCRdb copy retains only in-frame clones and omits some. The data show about 2.4 million clones, over 85% seen once. The source material was naive CD4+ T cells from PBMCs. Receptor source: a man younger than 35 in good health. Some clones in this sample may be carry-over from other donors' samples. The CDR3 runs from the conserved cysteine through the conserved F or W. Each record gives: D gene, V gene, J gene, clone size, CDR3 protein, CDR3 DNA. A D gene is named only where the DNA matches it firmly. Clone size is given for some rows only: seen once, a few or many times, or a class if the clone is expanded.

d_call: NA
v_call: TRBV28
j_call: TRBJ1-1
clone_size: NA
cdr3_aa: CASSSTTEAFF
cdr3_nt: TGTGCCAGCAGTTCTACCACTGAAGCTTTCTTT

d_call: NA
v_call: TRBV4-1
j_call: TRBJ2-6
clone_size: NA
cdr3_aa: CASSQEGSHLSSGANVLTF
cdr3_nt: TGCGCCAGCAGCCAAGAGGGCAGTCACCTAAGCTCTGGGGCCAACGTCCTGACTTTC

d_call: NA
v_call: TRBV7-2
j_call: TRBJ2-7
clone_size: NA
cdr3_aa: CASSPAARDYEQYF
cdr3_nt: TGTGCCAGCAGCCCCGCCGCGCGGGACTACGAGCAGTACTTC

d_call: TRBD1
v_call: TRBV28
j_call: TRBJ1-1
clone_size: NA
cdr3_aa: CASIRGQRMNTEAFF
cdr3_nt: TGTGCCAGCATCCGGGGACAGCGAATGAACACTGAAGCTTTCTTT

d_call: NA
v_call: TRBV9
j_call: TRBJ2-1
clone_size: NA
cdr3_aa: CASSVTLSDYNEQFF
cdr3_nt: TGTGCCAGCAGCGTAACCCTCTCGGACTACAATGAGCAGTTCTTC

d_call: TRBD2
v_call: TRBV7-3
j_call: TRBJ2-2
clone_size: NA
cdr3_aa: CASSPGRAVTGELFF
cdr3_nt: TGTGCCAGCAGCCCCGGGAGGGCCGTCACCGGGGAGCTGTTTTTT

d_call: NA
v_call: TRBV2
j_call: TRBJ2-5
clone_size: NA
cdr3_aa: CASTRDAQETQYF
cdr3_nt: TGTGCCAGCACCCGGGACGCACAAGAGACCCAGTACTTC

d_call: NA
v_call: TRBV19
j_call: TRBJ2-2
clone_size: NA
cdr3_aa: CASTQIGGLRVTGELFF
cdr3_nt: TGTGCCAGTACCCAGATTGGGGGACTCAGGGTCACCGGGGAGCTGTTTTTT

d_call: TRBD1
v_call: TRBV9
j_call: TRBJ1-3
clone_size: NA
cdr3_aa: CASSVGADRRNTIYF
cdr3_nt: TGTGCCAGCAGCGTAGGAGCGGACAGGCGAAACACCATATATTTT

d_call: NA
v_call: TRBV10-2
j_call: TRBJ1-3
clone_size: NA
cdr3_aa: CASSEGSGNTIYF
cdr3_nt: TGCGCCAGCAGTGAGGGCTCTGGAAACACCATATATTTT

d_call: NA
v_call: TRBV27
j_call: TRBJ2-3
clone_size: NA
cdr3_aa: CASSLTFRDTQYF
cdr3_nt: TGTGCCAGCAGTTTAACATTCAGAGATACGCAGTATTTT

d_call: NA
v_call: TRBV27
j_call: TRBJ1-2
clone_size: NA
cdr3_aa: CASSIRAIGGYTF
cdr3_nt: TGTGCCAGCAGTATCAGGGCTATTGGCGGCTACACCTTC

d_call: NA
v_call: TRBV7-9
j_call: TRBJ2-3
clone_size: NA
cdr3_aa: CASSFAGSADTQYF
cdr3_nt: TGTGCCAGCAGCTTCGCGGGAAGTGCAGATACGCAGTATTTT

d_call: TRBD2
v_call: TRBV7-3
j_call: TRBJ2-6
clone_size: NA
cdr3_aa: CASSTQTSGGTSGANVLTF
cdr3_nt: TGTGCCAGCAGCACCCAGACTAGCGGGGGCACCTCTGGGGCCAACGTCCTGACTTTC

d_call: NA
v_call: TRBV2
j_call: TRBJ2-7
clone_size: NA
cdr3_aa: CASSQTTYEQYF
cdr3_nt: TGTGCCAGCAGTCAGACTACCTACGAGCAGTACTTC

d_call: NA
v_call: TRBV7-2
j_call: TRBJ2-3
clone_size: NA
cdr3_aa: CASSFYGSTDTQYF
cdr3_nt: TGTGCCAGCAGCTTCTACGGTAGCACAGATACGCAGTATTTT

d_call: NA
v_call: TRBV5-8
j_call: TRBJ2-7
clone_size: once
cdr3_aa: CASSRSLGGQRGEQYF
cdr3_nt: TGTGCCAGCAGCCGCTCCCTGGGGGGGCAAAGGGGCGAGCAGTACTTC

d_call: TRBD2
v_call: TRBV5-1
j_call: TRBJ2-3
clone_size: once
cdr3_aa: CASSLVAGRAWDTQYF
cdr3_nt: TGCGCCAGCAGCTTGGTTGCGGGGAGGGCCTGGGATACGCAGTATTTT

d_call: TRBD1
v_call: TRBV9
j_call: TRBJ1-3
clone_size: NA
cdr3_aa: CASSGIQGVGNTIYF
cdr3_nt: TGTGCCAGCAGCGGCATACAGGGGGTGGGAAACACCATATATTTT

d_call: TRBD1
v_call: TRBV9
j_call: TRBJ2-1
clone_size: NA
cdr3_aa: CASSVGQGGVNEQFF
cdr3_nt: TGTGCCAGCAGCGTAGGTCAAGGGGGCGTCAATGAGCAGTTCTTC

d_call: TRBD1
v_call: TRBV7-9
j_call: TRBJ1-1
clone_size: NA
cdr3_aa: CASSSNRGNTEAFF
cdr3_nt: TGTGCCAGCAGCTCGAACAGGGGGAACACTGAAGCTTTCTTT

d_call: NA
v_call: TRBV7-6
j_call: TRBJ2-1
clone_size: NA
cdr3_aa: CASSPPGNEQFF
cdr3_nt: TGTGCCAGCAGCCCACCGGGTAATGAGCAGTTCTTC

d_call: NA
v_call: TRBV27
j_call: TRBJ2-1
clone_size: NA
cdr3_aa: CATRRAGTNEQFF
cdr3_nt: TGTGCCACCCGTCGGGCAGGGACTAATGAGCAGTTCTTC

d_call: NA
v_call: TRBV7-3
j_call: TRBJ2-7
clone_size: NA
cdr3_aa: CASSLGPSDEQYF
cdr3_nt: TGTGCCAGCAGCTTAGGTCCAAGCGATGAGCAGTACTTC

d_call: NA
v_call: TRBV2
j_call: TRBJ2-3
clone_size: NA
cdr3_aa: CASRGTSLGADTQYF
cdr3_nt: TGTGCCAGCAGAGGGACATCCCTAGGAGCAGATACGCAGTATTTT

d_call: NA
v_call: TRBV5-1
j_call: TRBJ2-5
clone_size: NA
cdr3_aa: CASSLLGWETQYF
cdr3_nt: TGCGCCAGCAGCTTACTAGGATGGGAGACCCAGTACTTC

d_call: TRBD1
v_call: TRBV10-3
j_call: TRBJ1-2
clone_size: NA
cdr3_aa: CAISAGQGYGYTF
cdr3_nt: TGTGCCATCAGCGCCGGACAGGGTTATGGCTACACCTTC

d_call: NA
v_call: TRBV6-6
j_call: TRBJ2-5
clone_size: NA
cdr3_aa: CASRGHRDTTQETQYF
cdr3_nt: TGTGCCAGCAGGGGACACCGGGACACCACTCAAGAGACCCAGTACTTC

d_call: TRBD2
v_call: TRBV5-1
j_call: TRBJ2-1
clone_size: NA
cdr3_aa: CASSPLAGYNEQFF
cdr3_nt: TGCGCCAGCAGCCCCCTAGCGGGATACAATGAGCAGTTCTTC

d_call: NA
v_call: TRBV28
j_call: TRBJ2-7
clone_size: once
cdr3_aa: CASSFRVGAGYEQYF
cdr3_nt: TGTGCCAGCAGTTTCAGAGTAGGGGCAGGCTACGAGCAGTACTTC

d_call: TRBD2
v_call: TRBV2
j_call: TRBJ2-5
clone_size: NA
cdr3_aa: CASSPAGGALQETQYF
cdr3_nt: TGTGCCAGCAGTCCAGCGGGAGGGGCACTCCAAGAGACCCAGTACTTC

d_call: NA
v_call: TRBV7-3
j_call: TRBJ2-1
clone_size: NA
cdr3_aa: CASSLINTAYNEQFF
cdr3_nt: TGTGCCAGCAGCTTAATCAACACAGCATACAATGAGCAGTTCTTC

d_call: NA
v_call: TRBV6-1
j_call: TRBJ1-2
clone_size: NA
cdr3_aa: CASSEGGVGGYTF
cdr3_nt: TGTGCCAGCAGTGAAGGGGGGGTTGGTGGCTACACCTTC

d_call: TRBD2
v_call: TRBV7-2
j_call: TRBJ2-1
clone_size: once
cdr3_aa: CASSLGGTSGPNEQFF
cdr3_nt: TGTGCCAGCAGCTTAGGGGGGACTAGCGGCCCCAATGAGCAGTTCTTC

d_call: NA
v_call: TRBV4-3
j_call: TRBJ2-3
clone_size: NA
cdr3_aa: CASSQTFGAADTQYF
cdr3_nt: TGCGCCAGCAGCCAAACCTTTGGAGCGGCAGATACGCAGTATTTT

d_call: NA
v_call: TRBV14
j_call: TRBJ1-2
clone_size: NA
cdr3_aa: CASSQDSSYGYTF
cdr3_nt: TGTGCCAGCAGCCAAGATTCCAGCTATGGCTACACCTTC

d_call: TRBD2
v_call: TRBV9
j_call: TRBJ2-3
clone_size: NA
cdr3_aa: CASSVSLLAGGSDTQYF
cdr3_nt: TGTGCCAGCAGCGTTTCCCTACTAGCGGGAGGGTCAGATACGCAGTATTTT

d_call: NA
v_call: TRBV30
j_call: TRBJ1-1
clone_size: NA
cdr3_aa: CAWSSSSGARGGRTEAFF
cdr3_nt: TGTGCCTGGAGTTCTAGTAGCGGGGCCCGAGGGGGGCGGACTGAAGCTTTCTTT

d_call: NA
v_call: TRBV7-3
j_call: TRBJ2-1
clone_size: NA
cdr3_aa: CASSLSNNEQFF
cdr3_nt: TGTGCCAGCAGCTTATCGAACAATGAGCAGTTCTTC

d_call: NA
v_call: TRBV28
j_call: TRBJ1-4
clone_size: NA
cdr3_aa: CASSFGGRGEKLFF
cdr3_nt: TGTGCCAGCAGTTTTGGGGGGCGGGGTGAAAAACTGTTTTTT

d_call: NA
v_call: TRBV28
j_call: TRBJ1-2
clone_size: once
cdr3_aa: CASTLGVQGYTF
cdr3_nt: TGTGCCAGCACACTGGGCGTTCAGGGCTACACCTTC

d_call: TRBD1
v_call: TRBV14
j_call: TRBJ1-1
clone_size: NA
cdr3_aa: CASSQRQGAVWTEAFF
cdr3_nt: TGTGCCAGCAGCCAACGTCAGGGGGCTGTTTGGACTGAAGCTTTCTTT

d_call: NA
v_call: TRBV29-1
j_call: TRBJ2-7
clone_size: NA
cdr3_aa: CSVVGLQGIYEQYF
cdr3_nt: TGCAGCGTCGTTGGACTTCAAGGCATCTACGAGCAGTACTTC

d_call: TRBD1
v_call: TRBV10-3
j_call: TRBJ1-3
clone_size: NA
cdr3_aa: CAISEADRGLNTIYF
cdr3_nt: TGTGCCATCAGTGAGGCAGACAGGGGGCTTAACACCATATATTTT

d_call: NA
v_call: TRBV10-3
j_call: TRBJ2-1
clone_size: NA
cdr3_aa: CATGAKQILYNEQFF
cdr3_nt: TGTGCCACAGGAGCTAAACAGATCCTCTACAATGAGCAGTTCTTC

d_call: TRBD1
v_call: TRBV28
j_call: TRBJ2-7
clone_size: NA
cdr3_aa: CASKRTGNTYEQYF
cdr3_nt: TGTGCCAGCAAAAGGACAGGGAATACCTACGAGCAGTACTTC

d_call: TRBD1
v_call: TRBV6-5
j_call: TRBJ1-2
clone_size: NA
cdr3_aa: CASSYPQGARFWGYTF
cdr3_nt: TGTGCCAGCAGTTACCCACAGGGGGCGCGGTTTTGGGGCTACACCTTC

d_call: NA
v_call: TRBV9
j_call: TRBJ1-1
clone_size: NA
cdr3_aa: CASSVGQVPGARAFF
cdr3_nt: TGTGCCAGCAGCGTAGGGCAGGTGCCGGGCGCACGGGCTTTCTTT

d_call: NA
v_call: TRBV5-1
j_call: TRBJ2-5
clone_size: NA
cdr3_aa: CASSSGSATLETQYF
cdr3_nt: TGCGCCAGCAGCTCCGGGTCCGCAACGCTAGAGACCCAGTACTTC

d_call: TRBD2
v_call: TRBV19
j_call: TRBJ2-2
clone_size: NA
cdr3_aa: CASSMWTSGTGELFF
cdr3_nt: TGTGCCAGTAGTATGTGGACTAGCGGGACCGGGGAGCTGTTTTTT

d_call: TRBD2
v_call: TRBV28
j_call: TRBJ2-2
clone_size: NA
cdr3_aa: CASSGTSGRGNTGELFF
cdr3_nt: TGTGCCAGCAGCGGGACTAGCGGGAGGGGTAACACCGGGGAGCTGTTTTTT

d_call: NA
v_call: TRBV5-1
j_call: TRBJ2-2
clone_size: NA
cdr3_aa: CASSSGHETGELFF
cdr3_nt: TGCGCCAGCAGCTCCGGACACGAAACCGGGGAGCTGTTTTTT

d_call: NA
v_call: TRBV27
j_call: TRBJ2-3
clone_size: NA
cdr3_aa: CASRFLVWGEVDTQYF
cdr3_nt: TGTGCCAGCAGGTTTCTTGTTTGGGGAGAGGTAGATACGCAGTATTTT

d_call: NA
v_call: TRBV11-2
j_call: TRBJ2-5
clone_size: NA
cdr3_aa: CASNGETQYF
cdr3_nt: TGTGCCAGCAATGGAGAGACCCAGTACTTC

d_call: NA
v_call: TRBV5-6
j_call: TRBJ2-5
clone_size: NA
cdr3_aa: CASSLDSQETQYF
cdr3_nt: TGTGCCAGCAGCTTGGACAGCCAAGAGACCCAGTACTTC

d_call: TRBD1
v_call: TRBV13
j_call: TRBJ1-6
clone_size: NA
cdr3_aa: CASSLTGMGNSPLHF
cdr3_nt: TGTGCCAGCAGCTTGACAGGGATGGGAAATTCACCCCTCCACTTT

d_call: TRBD2
v_call: TRBV25-1
j_call: TRBJ2-3
clone_size: once
cdr3_aa: CASRAGGPWTDTQYF
cdr3_nt: TGTGCCAGCAGAGCGGGAGGGCCGTGGACAGATACGCAGTATTTT

d_call: NA
v_call: TRBV2
j_call: TRBJ1-5
clone_size: NA
cdr3_aa: CASSGSRGGNQPQHF
cdr3_nt: TGTGCCAGCAGTGGGTCCAGGGGCGGCAATCAGCCCCAGCATTTT

d_call: NA
v_call: TRBV2
j_call: TRBJ1-2
clone_size: NA
cdr3_aa: CASTGDTANYGYTF
cdr3_nt: TGTGCCAGCACAGGGGACACAGCTAACTATGGCTACACCTTC

d_call: NA
v_call: TRBV5-1
j_call: TRBJ1-1
clone_size: NA
cdr3_aa: CASSLGDGNTEAFF
cdr3_nt: TGCGCCAGCAGCTTGGGAGACGGGAACACTGAAGCTTTCTTT